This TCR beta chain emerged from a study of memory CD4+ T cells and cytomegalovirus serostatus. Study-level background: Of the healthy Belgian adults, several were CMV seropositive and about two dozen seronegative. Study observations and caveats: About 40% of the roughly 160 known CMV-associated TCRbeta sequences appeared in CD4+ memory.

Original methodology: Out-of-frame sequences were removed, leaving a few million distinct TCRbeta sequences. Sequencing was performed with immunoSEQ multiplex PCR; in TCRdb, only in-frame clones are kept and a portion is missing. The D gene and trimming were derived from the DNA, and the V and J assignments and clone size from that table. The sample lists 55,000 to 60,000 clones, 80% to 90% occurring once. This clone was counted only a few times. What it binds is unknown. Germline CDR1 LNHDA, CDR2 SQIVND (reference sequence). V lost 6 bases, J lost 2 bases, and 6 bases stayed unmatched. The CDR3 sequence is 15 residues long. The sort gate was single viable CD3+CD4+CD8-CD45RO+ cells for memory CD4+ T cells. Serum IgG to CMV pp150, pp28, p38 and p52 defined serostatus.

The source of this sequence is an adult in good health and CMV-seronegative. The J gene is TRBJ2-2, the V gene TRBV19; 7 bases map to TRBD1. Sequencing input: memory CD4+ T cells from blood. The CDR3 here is CASRFDRVNTGELFF. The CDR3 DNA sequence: TGTGCCAGTAGATTCGACAGGGTAAACACCGGGGAGCTGTTTTTT.